This T cell receptor beta chain was identified in a study of OX40 agonist ivuxolimab in advanced cancers. Across the study: With ivuxolimab, an agonistic anti-OX40 (CD134) antibody, patients were treated. Males comprised 82.7% of the group, whose mean age was approximately 60 years (range 23 to 79). Around 40% of patients had received prior checkpoint inhibitor therapy. The study's findings and limits: Both blood CD4+ and CD8+ T cells showed clonal growth by week 6 at 0.1 to 3.0 mg/kg.

A word on this clone: Its antigen remains unknown.

The ends were cut back, 1 base at V and 7 bases at J, with 7 bases in the middle. CDR3 length equals 13 residues. Germline V gene sequence: CDR1 SEHNR, CDR2 FQNEAQ (reference sequence). Clones were read by immunoSEQ multiplex PCR, and TCRdb kept only the in-frame ones, dropping some. The sample holds tens of thousands of clones, approximately 90% seen once. The receptor was isolated from an adult with an advanced solid tumor such as melanoma, head and neck, liver or kidney cancer. Sequencing used CD4+ or CD8+ T cells sorted from blood, obtained in a trial of the OX40 agonist ivuxolimab. This sequence joins TRBV7-9 and TRBJ2-2; D ambiguous. CDR3 amino acids: CASSLGAGGELFF. CDR3 in DNA: TGTGCCAGCAGCTTAGGTGCTGGCGGGGAGCTGTTTTTT.